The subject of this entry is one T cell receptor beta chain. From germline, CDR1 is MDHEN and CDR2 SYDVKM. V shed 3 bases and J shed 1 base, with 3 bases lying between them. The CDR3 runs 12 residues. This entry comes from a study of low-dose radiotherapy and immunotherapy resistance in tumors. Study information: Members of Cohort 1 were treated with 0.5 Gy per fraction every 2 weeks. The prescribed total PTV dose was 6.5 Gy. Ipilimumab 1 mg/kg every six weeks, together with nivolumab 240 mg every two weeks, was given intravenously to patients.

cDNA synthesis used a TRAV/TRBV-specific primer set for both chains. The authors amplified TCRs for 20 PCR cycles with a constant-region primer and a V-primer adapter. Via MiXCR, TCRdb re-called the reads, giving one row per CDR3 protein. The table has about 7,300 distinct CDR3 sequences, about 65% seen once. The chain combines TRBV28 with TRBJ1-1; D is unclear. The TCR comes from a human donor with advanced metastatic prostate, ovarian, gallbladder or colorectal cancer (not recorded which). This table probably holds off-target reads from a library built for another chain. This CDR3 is CASSFRNTEAFF. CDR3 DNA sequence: TGTGCCAGCAGTTTTAGGAACACTGAAGCTTTCTTT.